The present entry profiles one T cell receptor beta chain with its context. Its antigen is not known. Though probably carrying unrecorded immune exposures, donors were nominally healthy at sampling. The data are from a study of cytomegalovirus exposure and HLA in healthy donors. General observations from the study: Cytomegalovirus status was reportedly diagnosed by the classifier with high specificity and sensitivity. Common viral pathogens (according to a later analysis) appeared linked to several of the most significant clusters. Immune exposure information available was restricted to CMV serostatus.

PCR used 60 Vbeta primers and 13 Jbeta primers. The method was immunoSEQ multiplex PCR; TCRdb's version includes in-frame clones alone and lacks a portion of them. The sample has about 140,000 clones, 65% to 80% seen once. CDR3 length equals 14 residues. CDR1 is MNHEY, CDR2 SMNVEV, per germline (reference sequence). V was trimmed by 8 bases and J by 1 base, leaving 12 bases between them. The source of this sequence is a human donor in good health. The V and J genes are TRBV27 and TRBJ1-5; a possible D gene is TRBD1 (6 bases). The specimen sequenced was PBMCs. In DNA, the CDR3 is TGTGCCAGCCGGGGGGGGCTGAGCAATCAGCCCCAGCATTTT. Amino acid sequence: CASRGGLSNQPQHF.